The subject of this entry is one TCR beta chain. Its specific antigen is unknown. No much larger clone is present one base from it, and per-base qualities are unavailable. The data stem from a study of spatial heterogeneity in lung cancer (dated by TCRdb to between 2019 and 2020). For context, the study as a whole: Beta-chain transcripts were consistently detected in greater numbers than alpha-chain transcripts, which likely reflected higher beta-chain transcript abundance. At surgery, hundreds of tumor regions, roughly 62 matched nontumor lung samples and 56 PBMC samples were TCR-sequenced for both alpha and beta chains. The study quantitatively compared TCR alpha and beta repertoires across multiple tumor regions, matched nontumor lung and blood in non-small cell lung cancer. TCR repertoire features were related to nonsynonymous mutation counts determined by whole-exome sequencing of tumor tissue. In the raw uncorrected reads, each unique combination of TCR and UMI appeared more than ten times on average.

Read against the paper, the sample's time point label means: sample taken at primary tumor resection. Samples were obtained from approximately 70 patients with early-stage, untreated non-small cell lung cancer from the lung TRACERx cohort. For TCR sequencing, whole RNA was extracted from tumor and nontumor lung tissue, or from cryopreserved PBMC samples, and no cell sorting was done. A patient was chosen for TCR sequencing only when enough RNA was available from at least two tumor regions. Broader findings and caveats from the paper: Additional single-cell paired TCR alpha and beta sequencing was considered necessary to confirm, at a functional level, the hypothesis that regional TCRs recognize regional mutations. Ubiquitous expanded tumor TCRs were detected in blood more often at tumor resection than at routine follow-up.

Libraries were constructed by 5' RACE. TCRdb lists the instrument as NextSeq 500. To allow correction of PCR and sequencing errors, the TCR library protocol tagged every TCR cDNA molecule with a unique molecular identifier. The paper's data handling went like this. TCR identification, UMI-based error correction and CDR3 extraction were all carried out with Decombinator tools. TCRs above a frequency of 2 per 1,000, corresponding to the top 1% of the tumor frequency distribution, were defined as expanded. Renyi diversity was computed with the R vegan package after each repertoire had been subsampled 100 times to 5,000 TCRs. CDR3 similarity networks were built from amino acid triplet string-kernel similarity, with CDR3s being connected when pairwise similarity was above 0.82. TCRdb passed the public sequencing reads through fastp at Q25 and MiXCR, retaining productive beta sequences. Under each unique CDR3 protein, matching rows form one entry showing the most common genes and DNA. The V and J calls and clone size come from TCRdb's table, not from the authors' own analysis. The sample yields 55,000 to 70,000 distinct CDR3 sequences; roughly 6.4% were counted once. The ten largest clones capture 14% to 15% of the sample.

The CDR3 spans 16 residues, from the cysteine through the phenylalanine. Just CDR3 DNA is preserved here, 48 bases in frame from base 1. V drops 7 bases and J drops 0 bases, leaving 16 bases in between. From a lookup of the germline V gene, CDR1 and CDR2 are MNHNS and SASEGT. The chain is encoded by TRBV6-1 joined to TRBJ1-3, and TRBD1 may be the D gene, going by 5 matching bases. Source: PBMCs, taken at surgery. The clonotype originates from a female donor with early-stage non-small cell lung cancer. The DNA reads TGTGCCAGCACCCTTGCGGGGCGAATCTCTGGAAACACCATATATTTT. This sequence encodes CASTLAGRISGNTIYF.